This T cell receptor beta chain was identified during a study of T cells expressing NK-cell markers. Study information: It was from sorted CD3+CD56+NKG2C+, CD3+CD56+NKG2C- and CD3+CD56-NKG2C+ T cells that TCR beta repertoires came.

Reanalyzing the 5' RACE reads, TCRdb keeps one entry per CDR3 protein, without DNA. This table lists under 200,000 distinct CDR3 sequences. The CDR3 spans 19 residues. Germline V gene sequence: CDR1 MGHRA, CDR2 YSYEKL. Whole-study results and caveats: In more than 5 donors, dominant CD3+CD56+NKG2C+ clonotypes ranked among the top 10 CD8+ clonotypes.

Note on this clonotype: Its antigen is as yet unknown.

This TCR was recovered from a woman between 18 and 75 years old in good health. The sequenced sample was blood T cells: a sorted CD56 or NKG2C T cell subset, CD4+ or CD8+ T cells, or bulk PBMC T cells (not recorded which). The chain combines TRBV4-1 with TRBJ2-1; TCRdb's assignment of TRBD2 cannot be checked, as there is no DNA. The CDR3 loop is CASSHLLPSGGPPYNEQFF.